A single sample gave rise to the 8 T cell receptor beta chains below, sequenced in a study of identical twins. TCRdb itself ran the 5' RACE reads through MiXCR, one entry per CDR3 protein. This sample has about 890,000 distinct CDR3 sequences, with 9% to 15% found just once. This sample also appeared in a second study, on yellow fever vaccine responses in identical twins.

The sequencing sample was made of PBMCs. Every receptor here comes from a woman aged 18-29 years in good health.

As DNA, the CDR3 is TGTGCCAGCAGTTACTCTAGCGGGGGTAACAATGAGCAGTTCTTC. It is translated as CASSYSSGGNNEQFF. The chain recombines TRBV6-5 with TRBJ2-1; 9 bases agree with TRBD2. Germline CDR1 reads MNHEY; CDR2 reads SVGAGI. The CDR3 extends over 15 amino acids. With 0 bases clipped from V and 5 bases from J, the junction kept 2 bases outside the gene matches.

In its sample, this clonotype was seen a few times. The genes are TRBV5-1 and TRBJ1-4; D unclear. The V gene lost 4 bases and the J gene lost 8 bases, with 18 bases spanning the gap. Germline V gene sequence: CDR1 SGHRS, CDR2 YFSETQ. CDR3 length: 15 residues. The CDR3 sequence: CASSPAVAGVEKLFF. CDR3 nucleotides: TGCGCCAGCAGCCCGGCGGTGGCCGGAGTCGAAAAACTGTTTTTT.

This clonotype was found a few times. The gene calls are TRBV20-1 and TRBJ2-3; weak D call: TRBD2 (6 bases). There are 14 residues in the CDR3. Looked up from germline, CDR1 is DFQATT and CDR2 is SNEGSKA (reference sequence). V was trimmed by 6 bases and J by 0 bases, leaving 13 bases between them. CDR3 sequence (DNA): TGCAGTGCCCTGGACTACCATAGCACAGATACGCAGTATTTT. It is translated as CSALDYHSTDTQYF.

This clonotype was seen more than once but under ten times. This chain joins TRBV6-1 and TRBJ1-5, with 7 bases matching TRBD1. This CDR3 region has 17 residues. With V trimmed by 2 bases and J by 6 bases, 13 bases remained unmatched. Per germline, CDR1 MNHNS and CDR2 SASEGT. The CDR3 protein is CASSERLDRLQGQPQHF. The CDR3 DNA is TGTGCCAGCAGTGAACGGTTGGACAGGCTCCAAGGTCAGCCCCAGCATTTT.

A few counts support this clonotype. The rearrangement joins TRBV14 to TRBJ2-1; 7 bases fit TRBD1. The germline V gene has CDR1 SGHDN and CDR2 FVKESK. Trimming removed 4 bases from V and 7 bases from J; junction bases left unmatched: 7. The CDR3 sequence is 14 residues long. CDR3 nucleotide sequence: TGTGCCAGCAGCCCCGGGACAGAGTTTAATGAGCAGTTCTTC. Translating it yields CASSPGTEFNEQFF.

The chain employs TRBV12-3 or TRBV12-4 and TRBJ1-3; a weak D match, TRBD1 (5 bases). Trimming cost V 3 bases and J 0 bases, with 27 bases left between them. This CDR3 is built from 21 residues. The CDR3 bases are TGTGCCAGCAGTTTTACTATCCTCGAGGCCAGGGATATAGGCTCTGGAAACACCATATATTTT. It specifies CASSFTILEARDIGSGNTIYF.

The J gene is TRBJ2-7, the V gene TRBV10-3; 9 positions match TRBD1. With 10 bases clipped from V and 3 bases from J, the junction kept 19 bases outside the gene matches. CDR1 and CDR2 (germline): ENHRY, SYGVKD. The CDR3 extends over 17 amino acids. The CDR3 spells CATAYTGGLASLYEQYF. In DNA form, the CDR3 reads TGTGCCACCGCGTACACAGGGGGCCTGGCCTCTCTCTACGAGCAGTACTTC.

There are many counts of this clonotype. The chain has TRBV12-3 or TRBV12-4 and TRBJ1-2, with 10 bases lining up with TRBD1. Losses at the gene ends were 3 bases for V and 2 bases for J; bases not matched to a gene: 3. The CDR3 spans 15 residues. The CDR3 sequence is CASSFPTGGNYGYTF. CDR3 nucleotide sequence: TGTGCCAGCAGTTTCCCGACAGGGGGCAACTATGGCTACACCTTC.